The entry below describes one T cell receptor (beta chain). Its antigen is undetermined. The data originate from a study of shared clonotypes between healthy human individuals. Turning to the study itself: Donor ages ranged 18 to 49 years: a couple of women, a few men. Findings of the study overall: Between several donors, naive CD4 clonotypes were shared at a level of about 5%.

Germline V CDR1 and CDR2: SGHRS, YFSETQ. The CDR3 loop spans 18 amino acids. Unmatched junction bases numbered 14, after V lost 4 bases and J lost 6 bases. Some clones are missing from TCRdb's copy, which holds only in-frame ones; the method was immunoSEQ multiplex PCR. Among hundreds of thousands of clones listed, 95% to 98% were seen once. The origin of this receptor is a woman aged 30 to 39 in good health. The chain links TRBV5-1 to TRBJ2-2, with TRBD2 identical over 11 bases. Sequenced material: naive CD4+ T cells sorted from blood. The subset is: CD45RA+ positively selected. The CDR3: CASSVLTSGVLGAGELFF. The CDR3 coding sequence is TGCGCCAGCAGCGTGCTGACTAGCGGGGTACTGGGCGCCGGGGAGCTGTTTTTT.